Sequencing of this T cell receptor (beta chain) was carried out in a study of shared clonotypes between healthy human individuals. Data came from immunoSEQ multiplex PCR; TCRdb stores just in-frame clones and leaves some out. The data show 550,000 to 650,000 clones, approximately 96% seen once. The germline gives CDR1 MNHEY, CDR2 SMNVEV (reference sequence). The CDR3 is made up of 13 amino acids. Deletions cut 3 bases from V and 3 bases from J, with 7 bases between. Cells designated naive CD8 were CD45RO-negative and were positively selected for CCR7, with terminally differentiated effector memory CD45RA+ cells excluded.

Sample: naive CD8+ T cells sorted from blood. This chain links TRBV27 with TRBJ2-3; D unresolved. This sequence was found in a young woman in good health. The chain's CDR3 is CASSFYETDTQYF. The CDR3 DNA reads as TGTGCCAGCAGTTTTTACGAGACAGATACGCAGTATTTT.